A selection of T cell receptor beta chains follows, all from one sample in a study of beta chain features in type 1 diabetes. Sequencing was performed with immunoSEQ multiplex PCR; in TCRdb, only in-frame clones are kept and a portion is missing. The table has roughly 140,000 clones, approximately 52% seen once; the top ten hold around 0.43%. Sequencing was carried out using Tregs from blood. These receptors all stem from a man younger than 35 in good health. The CDR3 runs from the conserved cysteine through the conserved F or W. A D gene is named only where the DNA matches it firmly. Some rows mark clone size as missing; the rest say once, few, many or name a class of expanded clone.

TRBV6-5	.	TRBJ2-7	TRBD2	CASRLAGVGSYEQYF	TGTGCCAGCAGACTAGCGGGAGTGGGGTCCTACGAGCAGTACTTC
TRBV6-5	once	TRBJ2-7	.	CASNGLLSSEQYF	TGTGCCAGCAATGGACTGTTGTCCAGCGAGCAGTACTTC
TRBV30	.	TRBJ2-1	.	CAWSVLAGVLSEQFF	TGTGCCTGGAGTGTCTTGGCAGGGGTATTAAGTGAGCAGTTCTTC
TRBV5-1	once	TRBJ1-1	.	CASSFSGRNTEAFF	TGCGCCAGCAGCTTTTCAGGGCGGAACACTGAAGCTTTCTTT
TRBV25-1	.	TRBJ2-3	.	CASSASAGGTDTQYF	TGTGCCAGCAGTGCCTCGGCAGGGGGCACAGATACGCAGTATTTT
TRBV19	few	TRBJ1-1	TRBD1	CASTLWGQGNTEAFF	TGTGCCAGTACCCTCTGGGGACAGGGGAACACTGAAGCTTTCTTT
TRBV29-1	.	TRBJ2-1	TRBD2	CSVRVGLTTSGRKEQFF	TGCAGCGTTAGAGTAGGACTAACGACTAGCGGGAGGAAGGAGCAGTTCTTC
TRBV15	once	TRBJ2-2	TRBD1	CATSSHRGDGELFF	TGTGCCACCAGCTCCCACAGGGGTGACGGGGAGCTGTTTTTT
TRBV5-1	.	TRBJ2-3	TRBD2	CASSLPATSGADTQYF	TGCGCCAGCAGCTTACCTGCGACTAGCGGCGCAGATACGCAGTATTTT
TRBV6-6	.	TRBJ2-7	.	CASSYVSAGHYEQYF	TGTGCCAGCAGTTACGTGAGTGCAGGGCATTACGAGCAGTACTTC
TRBV7-3	.	TRBJ2-2	TRBD2	CASSRYRPGLAGVTGELFF	TGTGCCAGCAGCAGATATCGCCCTGGACTAGCGGGAGTCACCGGGGAGCTGTTTTTT
TRBV9	.	TRBJ2-1	TRBD2	CASSPWTSGSYNEQFF	TGTGCCAGCAGCCCCTGGACTAGCGGGAGCTACAATGAGCAGTTCTTC
TRBV5-1	few	TRBJ2-1	TRBD2	CASSELPGLAGGWNNEQFF	TGCGCCAGCAGCGAGCTACCAGGACTAGCGGGAGGTTGGAACAATGAGCAGTTCTTC
TRBV7-7	.	TRBJ2-1	TRBD1	CASSSGTGYTEQFF	TGTGCCAGCAGTTCCGGGACAGGGTACACTGAGCAGTTCTTC
TRBV15	few	TRBJ2-3	TRBD2	CATSEPTTSVGGPDTQYF	TGTGCCACCAGCGAGCCCACGACTAGCGTAGGAGGCCCAGATACGCAGTATTTT
TRBV29-1	.	TRBJ1-2	.	CSVGRTYGDPRHF	TGCAGCGTCGGCCGGACTTACGGGGATCCGAGACACTTC
TRBV7-9	.	TRBJ1-1	.	CASSSGGITEAFF	TGTGCCAGCAGTTCAGGAGGTATCACTGAAGCTTTCTTT
TRBV19	few	TRBJ1-5	TRBD1	CASKGQGHQPQHF	TGTGCCAGTAAGGGACAGGGTCATCAGCCCCAGCATTTT
TRBV5-1	few	TRBJ2-5	TRBD2	CASSYGSGGQETQYF	TGCGCCAGCAGCTATGGTAGCGGGGGCCAAGAGACCCAGTACTTC
TRBV25-1	once	TRBJ1-2	TRBD1	CASSGGDRGPSVTF	TGTGCCAGCAGTGGTGGGGACAGGGGGCCCTCGGTTACCTTC
TRBV7-9	.	TRBJ2-3	TRBD1	CASSKVLGTGQTDTQYF	TGTGCCAGCAGCAAAGTATTAGGGACAGGGCAGACAGATACGCAGTATTTT
TRBV28	.	TRBJ2-6	.	CASSWKQSSGANVLTF	TGTGCCAGCAGTTGGAAACAGAGCTCTGGGGCCAACGTCCTGACTTTC
TRBV7-9	.	TRBJ2-7	TRBD1	CASSSGTGVSEQYF	TGTGCCAGCAGCTCCGGGACAGGGGTTTCCGAGCAGTACTTC
TRBV6-6	.	TRBJ1-5	.	CASSSGQPQHF	TGTGCCAGCAGCAGCGGTCAGCCCCAGCATTTT
TRBV6-5	.	TRBJ2-1	.	CASSRPGVGANEQFF	TGTGCCAGCAGCCGCCCGGGAGTAGGGGCCAATGAGCAGTTCTTC
TRBV28	.	TRBJ2-7	.	CASSFLAGRSSYEQYF	TGTGCCAGCAGTTTTCTCGCAGGGCGAAGCTCCTACGAGCAGTACTTC
TRBV6-5	.	TRBJ2-1	.	CASRNNNEQFF	TGTGCCAGCAGAAATAACAATGAGCAGTTCTTC
TRBV7-9	.	TRBJ1-2	.	CASSLLFGTAANYGYTF	TGTGCCAGCAGCTTACTGTTTGGGACTGCTGCTAACTATGGCTACACCTTC
TRBV7-9	few	TRBJ1-2	.	CASSLVGTLYGYTF	TGTGCCAGCAGCTTAGTCGGGACACTCTATGGCTACACCTTC
TRBV27	.	TRBJ2-1	TRBD2	CASSLRLAVGREQFF	TGTGCCAGCAGTTTACGTCTAGCGGTGGGGAGGGAGCAGTTCTTC
TRBV9	few	TRBJ2-5	TRBD1	CASSANQGAGETQYF	TGTGCCAGCAGCGCCAACCAGGGGGCCGGGGAGACCCAGTACTTC
TRBV19	.	TRBJ2-5	TRBD1	CASSFAGQGPETQYF	TGTGCCAGTAGTTTCGCTGGACAGGGCCCAGAGACCCAGTACTTC
TRBV5-1	.	TRBJ2-1	TRBD2	CATRRFLAATYNEQFF	TGCGCCACCAGAAGGTTCCTAGCGGCAACCTACAATGAGCAGTTCTTC
TRBV5-4	.	TRBJ2-7	TRBD2	CASSLGGRGAYEQYF	TGTGCCAGCAGCTTAGGGGGGCGGGGGGCCTACGAGCAGTACTTC
TRBV18	.	TRBJ1-1	.	CASSPIGQLNTEAFF	TGTGCCAGCTCACCAATTGGGCAGCTGAACACTGAAGCTTTCTTT
TRBV7-2	few	TRBJ1-1	TRBD1	CASSSQGASNTEAFF	TGTGCCAGCAGTTCACAGGGGGCTTCGAACACTGAAGCTTTCTTT
TRBV29-1	.	TRBJ1-2	.	CSVDASLTGRGYTF	TGCAGCGTTGACGCCTCCCTGACAGGCAGAGGCTACACCTTC
TRBV18	.	TRBJ1-4	TRBD1	CASSPLTGAQGIQKLFF	TGTGCCAGCTCACCGTTGACAGGGGCCCAGGGGATCCAAAAACTGTTTTTT
TRBV11-1	once	TRBJ2-7	TRBD1	CASSPDRGTYEQYF	TGTGCCAGCAGCCCCGACAGGGGAACTTACGAGCAGTACTTC
TRBV29-1	.	TRBJ1-2	.	CSVERQNYGYTF	TGCAGCGTTGAACGACAGAACTATGGCTACACCTTC
TRBV5-1	once	TRBJ2-1	.	CASSPGVWGDNEQFF	TGCGCCAGCAGCCCGGGAGTGTGGGGGGACAATGAGCAGTTCTTC
TRBV9	few	TRBJ1-1	.	CASSGTRGYGTEAFF	TGTGCCAGCAGCGGGACCCGAGGGTATGGCACTGAAGCTTTCTTT
TRBV27	few	TRBJ2-2	.	CASSFDGYRNTGELFF	TGTGCCAGCAGTTTTGATGGGTACAGGAACACCGGGGAGCTGTTTTTT
TRBV28	.	TRBJ2-7	TRBD1	CASRGTGDGQYF	TGTGCCAGCAGAGGAACAGGGGACGGGCAGTACTTC
TRBV4-3	few	TRBJ2-1	TRBD2	CASSQRLADNEQFF	TGCGCCAGCAGCCAGAGACTAGCGGACAATGAGCAGTTCTTC
TRBV9	.	TRBJ1-2	TRBD1	CASSEQQGAVGYTF	TGTGCCAGCAGCGAACAACAGGGGGCCGTTGGCTACACCTTC
TRBV7-9	few	TRBJ1-1	TRBD1	CASSPAGTGGKNTEAFF	TGTGCCAGCAGCCCCGCCGGGACAGGGGGCAAGAACACTGAAGCTTTCTTT
TRBV27	few	TRBJ2-2	.	CASSLTASNTGELFF	TGTGCCAGCAGTTTAACAGCCTCGAACACCGGGGAGCTGTTTTTT
TRBV7-9	few	TRBJ1-1	.	CASSLGRGSATEAFF	TGTGCCAGCAGCTTGGGTCGAGGGTCCGCCACTGAAGCTTTCTTT
TRBV27	.	TRBJ2-7	.	CASSLEAAGSSPHEQYF	TGTGCCAGCAGTTTAGAGGCGGCGGGTTCGTCCCCCCACGAGCAGTACTTC
TRBV7-9	few	TRBJ2-3	TRBD2	CASSRGTSGGMATDTQYF	TGTGCCAGCAGCCGTGGGACTAGCGGGGGGATGGCCACAGATACGCAGTATTTT
TRBV7-9	.	TRBJ1-2	.	CASSLARRGITF	TGTGCCAGCAGCTTAGCGCGGAGGGGTATCACCTTC
TRBV5-1	.	TRBJ1-4	TRBD1	CASSRILTGAANEKLFF	TGCGCCAGCAGCCGCATTCTCACAGGGGCAGCTAATGAAAAACTGTTTTTT